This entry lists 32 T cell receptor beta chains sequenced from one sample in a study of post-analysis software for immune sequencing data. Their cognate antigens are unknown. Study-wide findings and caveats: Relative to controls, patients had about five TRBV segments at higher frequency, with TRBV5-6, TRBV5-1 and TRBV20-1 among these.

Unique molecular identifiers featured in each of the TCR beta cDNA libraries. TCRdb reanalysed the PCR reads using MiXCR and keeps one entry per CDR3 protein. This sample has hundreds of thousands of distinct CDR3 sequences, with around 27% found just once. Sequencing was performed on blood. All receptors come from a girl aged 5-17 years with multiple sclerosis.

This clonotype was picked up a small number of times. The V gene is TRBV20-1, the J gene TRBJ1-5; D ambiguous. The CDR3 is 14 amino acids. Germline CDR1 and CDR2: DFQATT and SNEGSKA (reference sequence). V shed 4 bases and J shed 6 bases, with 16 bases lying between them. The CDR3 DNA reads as TGCAGTGCTACGGCGATTGGTGGCGGTCAGCCCCAGCATTTT. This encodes CSATAIGGGQPQHF.

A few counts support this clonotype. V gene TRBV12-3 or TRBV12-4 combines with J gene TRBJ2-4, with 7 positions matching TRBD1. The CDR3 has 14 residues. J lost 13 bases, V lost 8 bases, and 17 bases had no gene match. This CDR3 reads CASAMTGTVRAQYF. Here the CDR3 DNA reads TGTGCCAGCGCCATGACAGGGACAGTACGGGCGCAGTACTTC.

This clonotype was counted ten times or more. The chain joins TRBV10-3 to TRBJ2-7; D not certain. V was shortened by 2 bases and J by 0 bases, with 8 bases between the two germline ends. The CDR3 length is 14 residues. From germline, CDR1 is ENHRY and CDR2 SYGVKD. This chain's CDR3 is CAISEAKSSYEQYF. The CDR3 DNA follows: TGTGCCATCAGTGAGGCTAAAAGCTCCTACGAGCAGTACTTC.

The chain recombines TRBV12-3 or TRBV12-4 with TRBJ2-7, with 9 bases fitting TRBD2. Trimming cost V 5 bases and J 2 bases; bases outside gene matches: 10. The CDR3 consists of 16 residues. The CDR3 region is CASSGTGTSKAYEQYF. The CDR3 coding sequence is TGTGCCAGCAGTGGCACCGGGACTAGCAAGGCCTACGAGCAGTACTTC.

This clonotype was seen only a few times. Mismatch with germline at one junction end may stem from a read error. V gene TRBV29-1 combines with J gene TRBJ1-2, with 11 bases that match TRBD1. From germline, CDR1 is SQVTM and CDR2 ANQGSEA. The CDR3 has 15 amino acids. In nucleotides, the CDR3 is TGCAGCGCACGGACAGGGGGCTGGATTCTTGATGGCTGCACCTTC. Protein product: CSARTGGWILDGCTF. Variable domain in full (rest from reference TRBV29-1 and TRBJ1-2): SAVISQKPSRDICQRGTSLTIQCQVDSQVTMMFWYRQQPGQSLTLIATANQGSEATYESGFVIDKFPISRPNLTFSTLTVSNMSPEDSSIYLCSARTGGWILDGCTFGSGTRLTVV.

The CDR3 sequence is CASRPPGQGGNEQFF. For the CDR3, the DNA is TGTGCCAGCAGACCCCCTGGACAGGGGGGCAATGAGCAGTTCTTC. The rearrangement links TRBV12-3 or TRBV12-4 to TRBJ2-1, with 10 bases identical to TRBD1. The length of the CDR3 is 15 residues. After removal of 6 bases from V and 6 bases from J, the junction contained 8 bases not matched to a gene.

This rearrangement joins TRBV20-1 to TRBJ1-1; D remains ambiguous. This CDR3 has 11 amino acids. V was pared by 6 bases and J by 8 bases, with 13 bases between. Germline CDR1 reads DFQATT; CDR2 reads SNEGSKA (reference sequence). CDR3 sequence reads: CSAASIVEAFF. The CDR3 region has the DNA TGCAGTGCCGCTAGCATCGTCGAAGCTTTCTTT.

CDR3: CASSLIPGTVRYEQYF. The CDR3 region has the DNA TGCGCCAGCAGCTTGATTCCGGGGACAGTAAGATACGAGCAGTACTTC. The chain couples TRBV5-1 to TRBJ2-7, with TRBD1 matching 7 bases. CDR1 is SGHRS, CDR2 YFSETQ, per germline. With V trimmed by 1 base and J by 4 bases, 11 bases remained unmatched. CDR3 length: 16 residues.

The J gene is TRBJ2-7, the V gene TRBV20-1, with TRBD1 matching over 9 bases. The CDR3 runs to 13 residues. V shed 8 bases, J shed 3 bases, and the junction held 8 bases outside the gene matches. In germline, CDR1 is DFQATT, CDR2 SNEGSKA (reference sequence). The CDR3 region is CSKSRDRDYEQYF. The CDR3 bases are TGCAGTAAATCCCGGGACAGGGACTACGAGCAGTACTTC.

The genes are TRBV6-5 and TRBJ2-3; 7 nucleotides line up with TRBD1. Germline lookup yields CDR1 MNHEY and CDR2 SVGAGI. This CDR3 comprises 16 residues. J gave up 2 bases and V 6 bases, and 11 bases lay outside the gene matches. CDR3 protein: CASSPRTGLVTDTQYF. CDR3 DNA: TGTGCCAGCAGCCCGCGGACAGGCCTCGTCACAGATACGCAGTATTTT.

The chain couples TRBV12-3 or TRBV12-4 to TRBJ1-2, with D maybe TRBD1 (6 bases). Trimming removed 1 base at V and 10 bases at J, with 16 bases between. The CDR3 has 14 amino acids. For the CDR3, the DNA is TGTGCCAGCAGTTTAGACAGGGAGGTTCATGACTACACCTTC. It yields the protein CASSLDREVHDYTF.

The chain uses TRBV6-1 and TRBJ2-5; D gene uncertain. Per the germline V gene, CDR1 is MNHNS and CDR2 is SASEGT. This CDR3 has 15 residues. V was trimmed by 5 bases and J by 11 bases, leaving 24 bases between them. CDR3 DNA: TGTGCCAGCAGTAAGCTCCGGGCTAAATACAATGAGCAGTACTTC. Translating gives CASSKLRAKYNEQYF.

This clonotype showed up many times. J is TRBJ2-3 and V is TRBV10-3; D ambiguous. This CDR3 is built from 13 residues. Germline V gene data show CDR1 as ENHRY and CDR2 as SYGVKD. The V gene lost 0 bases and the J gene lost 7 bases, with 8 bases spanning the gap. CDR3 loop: CAISESNLHTQYF. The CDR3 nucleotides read TGTGCCATCAGTGAGTCTAACCTGCATACGCAGTATTTT.

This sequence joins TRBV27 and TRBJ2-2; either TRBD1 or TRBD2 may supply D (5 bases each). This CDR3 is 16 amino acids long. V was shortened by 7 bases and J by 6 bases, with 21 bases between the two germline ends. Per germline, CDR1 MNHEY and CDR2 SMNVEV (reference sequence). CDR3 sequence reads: CASNMGPPVTAGELFF. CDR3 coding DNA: TGTGCCAGCAACATGGGACCCCCTGTCACAGCCGGGGAGCTGTTTTTT.

The CDR3 region has the DNA TGTGCCAGCAGCGACCACCAGAGGGTGGGCAATCAGCCCCAGCATTTT. This codes for CASSDHQRVGNQPQHF. The chain links TRBV12-3 or TRBV12-4 to TRBJ1-5; no firm D call. Trimming left V 6 bases short and J 2 bases short, with 17 bases between. The CDR3 runs to 16 residues.

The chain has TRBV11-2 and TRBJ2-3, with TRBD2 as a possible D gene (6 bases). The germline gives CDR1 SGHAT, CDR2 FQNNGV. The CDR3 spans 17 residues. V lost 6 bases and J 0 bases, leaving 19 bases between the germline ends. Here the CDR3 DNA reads TGTGCCAGCAGGGGGGGAAGAGCGTTCACTAGCACAGATACGCAGTATTTT. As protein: CASRGGRAFTSTDTQYF. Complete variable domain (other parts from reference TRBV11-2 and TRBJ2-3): EAGVAQSPRYKIIEKRQSVAFWCNPISGHATLYWYQQILGQGPKLLIQFQNNGVVDDSQLPKDRFSAERLKGVDSTLKIQPAKLEDSAVYLCASRGGRAFTSTDTQYFGPGTRLTVL.

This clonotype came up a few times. CDR3 sequence: CASSPGTGSERETQYF. The CDR3 DNA reads as TGTGCCAGCAGTCCCGGGACAGGCTCGGAGAGAGAGACCCAGTACTTC. This chain joins TRBV12-3 or TRBV12-4 and TRBJ2-5; 8 bases agree with TRBD1. The CDR3 has 16 residues. V lost 5 bases to trimming and J lost 4 bases; unmatched junction nucleotides: 12.

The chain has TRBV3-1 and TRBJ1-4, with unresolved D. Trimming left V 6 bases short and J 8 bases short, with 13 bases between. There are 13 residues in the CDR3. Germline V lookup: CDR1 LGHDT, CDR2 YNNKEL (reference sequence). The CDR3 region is CASSANPGEKLFF. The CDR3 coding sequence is TGTGCCAGCAGTGCGAACCCTGGAGAAAAACTGTTTTTT.

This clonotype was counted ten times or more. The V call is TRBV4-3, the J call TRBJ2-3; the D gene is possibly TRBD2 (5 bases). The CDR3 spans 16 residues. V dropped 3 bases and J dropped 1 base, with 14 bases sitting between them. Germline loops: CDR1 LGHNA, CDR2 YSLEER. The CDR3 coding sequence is TGCGCCAGCAGCCAGGGCGCCAGCGGACGCACAGATACGCAGTATTTT. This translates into CASSQGASGRTDTQYF.

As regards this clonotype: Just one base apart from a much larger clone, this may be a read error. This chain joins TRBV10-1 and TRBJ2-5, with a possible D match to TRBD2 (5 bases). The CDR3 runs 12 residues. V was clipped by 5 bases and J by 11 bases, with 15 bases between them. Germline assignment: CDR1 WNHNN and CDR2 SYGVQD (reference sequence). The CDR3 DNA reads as TGCGCCAGCAGTCATTCGGTGAGGGAGCAGTACTTC. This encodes CASSHSVREQYF.

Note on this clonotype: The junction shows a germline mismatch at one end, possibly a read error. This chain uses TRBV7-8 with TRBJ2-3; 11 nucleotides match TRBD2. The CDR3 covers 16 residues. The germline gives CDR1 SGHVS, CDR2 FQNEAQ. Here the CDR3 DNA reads TGTGCCAGCAGCGGACGACTAGCGGGACGGACAGGTACGCAGTATTTT. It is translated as CASSGRLAGRTGTQYF. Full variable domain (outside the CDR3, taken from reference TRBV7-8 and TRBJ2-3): GAGVSQSPRYKVAKRGQDVALRCDPISGHVSLFWYQQALGQGPEFLTYFQNEAQLDKSGLPSDRFFAERPEGSVSTLKIQRTQQEDSAVYLCASSGRLAGRTGTQYFGPGTRLTVL.

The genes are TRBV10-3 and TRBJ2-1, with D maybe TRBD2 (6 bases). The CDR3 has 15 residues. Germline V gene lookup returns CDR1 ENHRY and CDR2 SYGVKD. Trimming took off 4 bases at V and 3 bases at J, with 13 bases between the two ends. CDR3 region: CAISAREPSYNEQFF. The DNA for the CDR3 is TGTGCCATCAGTGCCCGGGAGCCGAGCTACAATGAGCAGTTCTTC.

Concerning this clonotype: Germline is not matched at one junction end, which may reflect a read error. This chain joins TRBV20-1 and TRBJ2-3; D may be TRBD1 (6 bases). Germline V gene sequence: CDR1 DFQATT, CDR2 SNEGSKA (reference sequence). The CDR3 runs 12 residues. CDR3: CSANVQGDTQYF. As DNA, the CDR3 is TGCAGCGCTAATGTGCAGGGGGATACGCAGTATTTT.

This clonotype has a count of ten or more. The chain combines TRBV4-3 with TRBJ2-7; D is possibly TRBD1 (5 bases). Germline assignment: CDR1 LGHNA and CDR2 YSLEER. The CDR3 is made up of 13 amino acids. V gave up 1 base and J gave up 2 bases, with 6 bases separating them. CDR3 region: CASSQGTTYEQYF. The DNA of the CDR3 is TGCGCCAGCAGCCAAGGGACAACCTACGAGCAGTACTTC.

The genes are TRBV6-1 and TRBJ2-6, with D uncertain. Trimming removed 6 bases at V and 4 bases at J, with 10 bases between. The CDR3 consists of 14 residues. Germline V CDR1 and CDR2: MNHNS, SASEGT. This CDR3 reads CASSSPAGANVLTF. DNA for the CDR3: TGTGCCAGCAGCTCCCCGGCCGGGGCCAACGTCCTGACTTTC.

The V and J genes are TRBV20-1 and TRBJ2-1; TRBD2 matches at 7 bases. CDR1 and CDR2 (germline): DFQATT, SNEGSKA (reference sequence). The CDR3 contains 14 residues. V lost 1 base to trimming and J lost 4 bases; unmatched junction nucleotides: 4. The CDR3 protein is CSARGASGYNEQFF. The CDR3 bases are TGCAGTGCTAGAGGGGCTAGCGGATACAATGAGCAGTTCTTC.

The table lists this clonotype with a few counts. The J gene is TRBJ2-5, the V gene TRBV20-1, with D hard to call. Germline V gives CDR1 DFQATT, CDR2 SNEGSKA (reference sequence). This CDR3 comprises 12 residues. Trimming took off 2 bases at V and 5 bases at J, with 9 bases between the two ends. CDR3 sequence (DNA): TGCAGTGCTAGAAAAGACCGTGAGACCCAGTACTTC. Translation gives CSARKDRETQYF.

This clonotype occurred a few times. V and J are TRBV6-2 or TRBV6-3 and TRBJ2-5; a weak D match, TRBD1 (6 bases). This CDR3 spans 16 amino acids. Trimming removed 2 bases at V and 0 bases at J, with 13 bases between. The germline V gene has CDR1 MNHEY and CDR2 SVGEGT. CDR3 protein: CASSYGGGWYQETQYF. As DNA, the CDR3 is TGTGCCAGCAGTTACGGTGGGGGCTGGTACCAAGAGACCCAGTACTTC.

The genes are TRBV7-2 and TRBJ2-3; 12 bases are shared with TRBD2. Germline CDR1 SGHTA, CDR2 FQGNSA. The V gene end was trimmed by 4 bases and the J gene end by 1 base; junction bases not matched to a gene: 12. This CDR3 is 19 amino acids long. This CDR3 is CASSSTTSGRALGTDTQYF. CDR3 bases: TGTGCCAGCAGCTCCACGACTAGCGGGAGAGCCTTGGGCACAGATACGCAGTATTTT.

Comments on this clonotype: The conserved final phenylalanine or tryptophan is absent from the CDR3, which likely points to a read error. The CDR3 region is CASSLVSGIPSYNEQFC. CDR3 coding DNA: TGTGCCAGCAGCTTAGTATCGGGCATACCCTCCTACAATGAGCAGTTCTGC. This chain joins TRBV7-9 and TRBJ2-1; D unclear. The length of the CDR3 is 17 residues. Germline-derived CDR1 and CDR2 are SEHNR and FQNEAQ (reference sequence). V gave up 1 base and J gave up 0 bases, with 13 bases separating them.

CDR3 residues: CSVARASGVNNEQFF. The CDR3 DNA is TGCAGCGTTGCCAGGGCTAGCGGGGTAAACAATGAGCAGTTCTTC. The V call is TRBV29-1, the J call TRBJ2-1, with 9 bases matching TRBD2. Germline CDR1 SQVTM, CDR2 ANQGSEA. Trimming at V came to 4 bases and at J to 5 bases, leaving 9 bases not matched to a gene. The CDR3 extends over 15 amino acids.

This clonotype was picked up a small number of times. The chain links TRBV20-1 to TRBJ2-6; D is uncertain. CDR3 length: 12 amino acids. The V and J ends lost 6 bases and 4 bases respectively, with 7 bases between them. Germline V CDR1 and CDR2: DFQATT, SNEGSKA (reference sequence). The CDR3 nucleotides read TGCAGTGCAATCACAGGGGCCAACGTCCTGACTTTC. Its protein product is CSAITGANVLTF.